The 26 T cell receptor beta chains below were found in one sample sequenced in a study of shared clonotypes between healthy human individuals. Assay: immunoSEQ multiplex PCR; the TCRdb copy retains only in-frame clones and omits some. The sample has 2 million or so clones; roughly 94% are singletons. Material for sequencing was naive CD4+ T cells sorted from blood. The subset: CD45RA+ positively selected. The receptors originated from a young man in good health.

The rearrangement links TRBV25-1 to TRBJ2-1; TRBD2 agrees at 7 bases. This CDR3 contains 14 residues. CDR1 is MGHDK and CDR2 is SYGVNS in the germline V gene. Unmatched junction bases numbered 8, after V lost 7 bases and J lost 5 bases. Here the CDR3 DNA reads TGTGCCAGCATGGTAGCGGGTTTTAACAATGAGCAGTTCTTC. Residues: CASMVAGFNNEQFF.

The chain uses TRBV2 and TRBJ2-5; no definite D call. Per germline, CDR1 SNHLY and CDR2 FYNNEI. With 7 bases removed from V and 2 bases from J, the gap between germline ends came to 11 bases. The CDR3 totals 13 residues. The CDR3 sequence: CASNAARQETQYF. CDR3 sequence (DNA): TGTGCCAGCAATGCCGCACGTCAAGAGACCCAGTACTTC.

V gene TRBV7-8 combines with J gene TRBJ1-6; D may be TRBD1 (6 bases). The germline gives CDR1 SGHVS, CDR2 FQNEAQ. Deletions cut 1 base from V and 10 bases from J, with 11 bases between. CDR3 length equals 14 residues. The CDR3 bases are TGTGCCAGCAGCTTAGTGGAGACAGGATCACCCCTCCACTTT. It encodes CASSLVETGSPLHF.

The rearrangement uses TRBV19 and TRBJ1-2; no clear D. Germline CDR1 reads LNHDA; CDR2 reads SQIVND (reference sequence). The CDR3 has 11 amino acids. Trimming cost V 9 bases and J 8 bases, with 13 bases left between them. This chain's CDR3 is CASTYLGGYTF. CDR3 DNA: TGTGCCAGCACGTACTTAGGCGGCTACACCTTC.

This clone occurred a few times. CDR3 sequence: CAGGIPGQGVGYTF. DNA of the CDR3: TGTGCCGGGGGGATTCCGGGACAGGGTGTTGGCTACACCTTC. The chain uses TRBV7-8 and TRBJ1-2; 9 bases line up with TRBD1. The CDR3 has 14 amino acids. CDR1 is SGHVS, CDR2 FQNEAQ, per germline. Trimming took 11 bases from V and 7 from J; bases not matched to a gene: 14.

In its sample, this clone was seen once. The chain couples TRBV30 to TRBJ2-7; no clear D. With 3 bases removed from V and 4 bases from J, the gap between germline ends came to 22 bases. The V gene's germline CDR1 is GTSNPN and CDR2 SVGIG (reference sequence). This CDR3 comprises 16 residues. The CDR3 DNA sequence: TGTGCCTGGAGCCAACCGGCACTCCGTTGGGGTTACGAGCAGTACTTC. Translation: CAWSQPALRWGYEQYF.

V gene TRBV11-2 combines with J gene TRBJ1-2, with D possibly matching TRBD1 (5 bases). Germline CDR1 SGHAT, CDR2 FQNNGV. Trimming removed 4 bases from V and 3 bases from J, with 12 bases in between. CDR3 length: 14 residues. CDR3 bases: TGTGCCAGCAGCTCCAGGGTACAATACTATGGCTACACCTTC. Amino acids: CASSSRVQYYGYTF.

The chain couples TRBV6-5 to TRBJ1-2; D might be TRBD1 (5 bases). Between the trimmed V and J ends, which lost 8 bases and 9 bases, there was a span of 22 bases. The CDR3 covers 14 residues. In germline, CDR1 is MNHEY, CDR2 SVGAGI. CDR3 sequence: CASAFQEGRGCYTF. The DNA for the CDR3 is TGTGCCAGCGCATTCCAAGAGGGGCGAGGGTGCTACACCTTC.

The chain uses TRBV10-3 and TRBJ1-1; 7 positions match TRBD1. CDR3 size: 15 residues. V lost 2 bases, J lost 1 base, and 4 bases stayed unmatched. CDR1 and CDR2 (germline): ENHRY, SYGVKD. In nucleotides, the CDR3 is TGTGCCATCAGTGAGGGACAGGAGAAGAACACTGAAGCTTTCTTT. The encoded protein is CAISEGQEKNTEAFF.

About this clone itself: The same CDR3 arises from other DNA sequences in this sample as well. This rearrangement joins TRBV29-1 to TRBJ1-6; TRBD1 matches 9 bases. CDR1 and CDR2 from the germline V gene are SQVTM and ANQGSEA. CDR3 size: 14 residues. V shed 6 bases, J shed 2 bases, and the junction held 2 bases outside the gene matches. This chain's CDR3 is CSVRTGAYNSPLHF. The CDR3 DNA is TGCAGCGTGAGGACAGGGGCCTATAATTCACCCCTCCACTTT.

The chain joins TRBV20-1 to TRBJ1-1; D is uncertain. Trimming took off 1 base at V and 7 bases at J, with 4 bases between the two ends. Germline V gene sequence: CDR1 DFQATT, CDR2 SNEGSKA (reference sequence). This CDR3 has 10 residues. The CDR3 here is CSARANEAFF. DNA for the CDR3: TGCAGTGCTAGAGCCAATGAAGCTTTCTTT.

The chain uses TRBV5-1 and TRBJ1-1, with D possibly matching TRBD1 (5 bases). This CDR3 comprises 14 residues. Trimming took off 0 bases at V and 2 bases at J, with 8 bases between the two ends. The V gene's germline CDR1 is SGHRS and CDR2 YFSETQ. The CDR3 DNA reads TGCGCCAGCAGCTTGGCACAGGTTAACACTGAAGCTTTCTTT. Translating it yields CASSLAQVNTEAFF. Variable domain in full (rest from reference TRBV5-1 and TRBJ1-1): KAGVTQTPRYLIKTRGQQVTLSCSPISGHRSVSWYQQTPGQGLQFLFEYFSETQRNKGNFPGRFSGRQFSNSRSEMNVSTLELGDSALYLCASSLAQVNTEAFFGQGTRLTVV.

The chain couples TRBV30 to TRBJ2-7; 8 nucleotides agree with TRBD1. Germline-derived CDR1 and CDR2 are GTSNPN and SVGIG (reference sequence). V was clipped by 4 bases and J by 3 bases; unmatched bases: 5. There are 13 residues in the CDR3. Here the CDR3 DNA reads TGTGCCTGGATGGGCGACAGGGGCTACGAGCAGTACTTC. Translation gives CAWMGDRGYEQYF.

The rearrangement links TRBV2 to TRBJ1-6, with 7 positions matching TRBD1. The ends lost 6 bases at V and 0 bases at J; junction bases unmatched: 11. The CDR3 is 18 residues long. Germline V gene data show CDR1 as SNHLY and CDR2 as FYNNEI. CDR3 in DNA: TGTGCCAGCAGGCAATCGACAGGGACGAGCTCCTATAATTCACCCCTCCACTTT. It translates to CASRQSTGTSSYNSPLHF. Full variable domain (outside the CDR3, taken from reference TRBV2 and TRBJ1-6): EPEVTQTPSHQVTQMGQEVILRCVPISNHLYFYWYRQILGQKVEFLVSFYNNEISEKSEIFDDQFSVERPDGSNFTLKIRSTKLEDSAMYFCASRQSTGTSSYNSPLHFGNGTRLTVT.

The chain joins TRBV13 to TRBJ2-3; D not certain. Between the trimmed V and J ends, which lost 1 base and 5 bases, there was a span of 7 bases. CDR1 and CDR2 from the germline V gene are PRHDT and FYEKMQ (reference sequence). The CDR3 runs to 13 residues. This CDR3 reads CASSLVGKDTQYF. The CDR3 coding sequence is TGTGCCAGCAGCTTAGTTGGGAAAGATACGCAGTATTTT. Complete variable domain (other parts from reference TRBV13 and TRBJ2-3): AAGVIQSPRHLIKEKRETATLKCYPIPRHDTVYWYQQGPGQDPQFLISFYEKMQSDKGSIPDRFSAQQFSDYHSELNMSSLELGDSALYFCASSLVGKDTQYFGPGTRLTVL.

The chain uses TRBV10-2 and TRBJ2-7, with 9 bases matching TRBD2. There are 16 residues in the CDR3. V lost 4 bases and J lost 4; bases outside the gene matches: 11. Per the germline V gene, CDR1 is WSHSY and CDR2 is SAAADI. CDR3 sequence (DNA): TGCGCCAGCAGTGGGCGCGGGGGGGCCGGGGAGTACGAGCAGTACTTC. Translated, it gives CASSGRGGAGEYEQYF.

The rearrangement uses TRBV19 and TRBJ1-6; tentatively, D is TRBD1 (6 bases). The length of the CDR3 is 14 residues. Germline-derived CDR1 and CDR2 are LNHDA and SQIVND (reference sequence). In nucleotides, the CDR3 is TGTGCTACGAGAGGGGGTGTCTATAATTCACCCCTCCACTTT. Its protein is CATRGGVYNSPLHF.

The genes are TRBV6-5 and TRBJ2-5; 13 bases map to TRBD2. CDR3 length: 15 residues. The trim removed 6 bases at V and 9 bases at J, leaving 10 bases unmatched. Germline loops: CDR1 MNHEY, CDR2 SVGAGI. CDR3 bases: TGTGCCAGCAGCCCGGGACTAGCGGGATTCGGGGCCCAGTACTTC. Residues: CASSPGLAGFGAQYF.

This clone was seen just once. The chain employs TRBV6-5 and TRBJ2-2; 10 positions match TRBD2. Germline V CDR1 and CDR2: MNHEY, SVGAGI. V dropped 6 bases and J dropped 6; count of bases not matched to a gene: 4. The CDR3 covers 14 residues. For the CDR3, the DNA is TGTGCCAGCAGAGGACTAGCGGAAGCCGGGGAGCTGTTTTTT. Translating gives CASRGLAEAGELFF.

V and J are TRBV2 and TRBJ2-7; 13 bases are a match to TRBD2. V lost 1 base, J lost 4 bases, and 1 base stayed unmatched. Germline assignment: CDR1 SNHLY and CDR2 FYNNEI. The CDR3 loop spans 15 amino acids. CDR3 DNA: TGTGCCAGCAGTGAAGGGACTAGCGGGAGATACGAGCAGTACTTC. Its translation is CASSEGTSGRYEQYF.

In its sample, this clone was seen once. The chain links TRBV4-2 to TRBJ2-4; 7 bases line up with TRBD2. Germline values: CDR1 LGHNA, CDR2 YNFKEQ. The CDR3 contains 19 residues. V was pared by 2 bases and J by 0 bases, with 13 bases of the junction left unmatched. For the CDR3, the DNA is TGTGCCAGCAGCCAACGGGCCAGCGGGGTTGATATAGCCAAAAACATTCAGTACTTC. As protein: CASSQRASGVDIAKNIQYF.

The chain carries TRBV4-2 and TRBJ1-5; D gene uncertain. The CDR3 is 15 residues long. V was trimmed by 1 base and J by 2 bases, leaving 9 bases between them. From germline, CDR1 is LGHNA and CDR2 YNFKEQ. CDR3: CASSQGHEGNQPQHF. CDR3 coding DNA: TGTGCCAGCAGCCAAGGTCACGAGGGCAATCAGCCCCAGCATTTT.

J is TRBJ2-7 and V is TRBV5-3, with 8 bases fitting TRBD2. TRBV5-3 is annotated as an ORF whose role is uncertain. V dropped 9 bases and J dropped 5; count of bases not matched to a gene: 10. This CDR3 is 13 amino acids long. CDR3 loop: CATHPGGRNEQYF. CDR3 coding DNA: TGTGCCACTCACCCGGGGGGGAGGAACGAGCAGTACTTC.

This sequence joins TRBV18 and TRBJ1-2; D unclear. This CDR3 has 16 amino acids. V was cut by 3 bases and J by 1 base, with 15 bases left in between. The germline V gene has CDR1 KGHSH and CDR2 LQKENI. As DNA, the CDR3 is TGTGCCAGCTCACCCCTAGAGCGGGCAAATAACTATGGCTACACCTTC. This sequence encodes CASSPLERANNYGYTF.

V is TRBV11-2 and J is TRBJ2-7; 8 bases line up with TRBD1. The germline V gene encodes CDR1 SGHAT and CDR2 FQNNGV. The CDR3 is 17 residues long. V was pared by 1 base and J by 2 bases, with 10 bases of the junction left unmatched. CDR3 amino acids: CASSLGTQGARPYEQYF. The CDR3 region has the DNA TGTGCCAGCAGCTTAGGAACTCAGGGGGCCAGACCCTACGAGCAGTACTTC.

The chain recombines TRBV29-1 with TRBJ1-4; no clear D gene. Germline CDR1 is SQVTM and CDR2 is ANQGSEA. V lost 5 bases, J lost 5 bases, and 6 bases lay in between. This CDR3 is built from 11 residues. Here the CDR3 reads CSVMTNEKLFF. The CDR3 DNA reads TGCAGCGTTATGACGAATGAAAAACTGTTTTTT.